This T cell receptor beta chain was obtained from a study of identical twins. TCRdb independently ran MiXCR on the 5' RACE reads; one entry per CDR3 protein. Of about 480,000 distinct CDR3 sequences listed, about 14% are singletons. This sample also belongs to another study, concerning yellow fever vaccine responses in identical twins.

This sequence originates from a woman aged 18 to 35 in good health. The sequencing sample was made of CD4+ T cells sorted from blood.

The DNA for the CDR3 is TGTGCCAGCAGCTCCTCACGACTTAGCACAGATACGCAGTATTTT. Its translation: CASSSSRLSTDTQYF. This chain connects TRBV7-3 to TRBJ2-3; D not certain. Germline lookup yields CDR1 SGHTA and CDR2 FQGTGA. The CDR3 extends over 15 amino acids. Trimming pared 4 bases from V and 0 bases from J, leaving 11 bases between.